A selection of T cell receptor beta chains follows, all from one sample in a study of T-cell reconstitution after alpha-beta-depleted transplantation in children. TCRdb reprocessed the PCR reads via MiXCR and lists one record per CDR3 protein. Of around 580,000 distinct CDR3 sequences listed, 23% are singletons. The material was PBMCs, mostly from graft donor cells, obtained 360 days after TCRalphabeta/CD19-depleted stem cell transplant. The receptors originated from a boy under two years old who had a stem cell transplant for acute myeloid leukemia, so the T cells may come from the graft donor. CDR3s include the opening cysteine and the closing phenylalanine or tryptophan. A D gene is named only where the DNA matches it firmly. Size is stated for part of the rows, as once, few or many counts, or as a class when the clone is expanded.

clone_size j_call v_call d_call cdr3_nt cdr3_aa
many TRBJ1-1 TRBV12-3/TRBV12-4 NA TGTGCCAGCAGTTTGTGGGGCACTGAAGCTTTCTTT CASSLWGTEAFF
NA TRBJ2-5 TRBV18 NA TGTGCCAGCTCACCACGGGTCAGAAGCTACCAAGAGACCCAGTACTTC CASSPRVRSYQETQYF
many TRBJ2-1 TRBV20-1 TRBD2 TGCAGTGCTAGCTCGGCCGGGACTAGCGGAACGAGCTCCTACAATGAGCAGTTCTTC CSASSAGTSGTSSYNEQFF
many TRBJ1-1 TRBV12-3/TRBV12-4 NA TGTGCCAGCAACCAAGGACTCATGAACACTGAAGCTTTCTTT CASNQGLMNTEAFF
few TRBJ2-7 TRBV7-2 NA TGTGCCAGCAGCTTATCCAGGTCCTACGAGCAGTACTTC CASSLSRSYEQYF
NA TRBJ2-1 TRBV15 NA TGTGCCACCAGCAGAGATCCGGGGGAGAGCTCCTACAATGAGCAGTTCTTC CATSRDPGESSYNEQFF
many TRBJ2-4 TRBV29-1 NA TGCAGCGTTCCACGACGGCTGGGAAACATTCAGTACTTC CSVPRRLGNIQYF
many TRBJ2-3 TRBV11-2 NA TGTGCCAGCAGCTTGGAATCTCGAGGGACCACAGATACGCAGTATTTT CASSLESRGTTDTQYF
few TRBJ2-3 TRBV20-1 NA TGCAGTGCCCGGAGGTTGGGCACAGATACGCAGTATTTT CSARRLGTDTQYF
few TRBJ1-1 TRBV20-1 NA TGCAGTGCTAGAGATAGGGGCAGGAACACTGAAGCTTTCTTT CSARDRGRNTEAFF
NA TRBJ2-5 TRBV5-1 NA TGCGCCAGCAGCTCCTCACTGGCCAGGTTGGGGGAGACCCAGTACTTC CASSSSLARLGETQYF
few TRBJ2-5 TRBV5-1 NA TGCGCCAGCAGCTTGTCCTTGGATTTGGCAGAGACCCAGTACTTC CASSLSLDLAETQYF
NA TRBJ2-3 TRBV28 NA TGTGCCAGCACGACGGACAGACGCACAGATACGCAGTATTTT CASTTDRRTDTQYF
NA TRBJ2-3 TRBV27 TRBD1 TGTGCCAGCAGCTCTACCGGGACAGGGTATGATACGCAGTATTTT CASSSTGTGYDTQYF
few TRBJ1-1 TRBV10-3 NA TGTGCCATCAGCGGGGTAACGGACACTGAAGCTTTCTTT CAISGVTDTEAFF
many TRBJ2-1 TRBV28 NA TGTGCCAGCAGTCAGGGGGGCCCTGGCTACAATGAGCAGTTCTTC CASSQGGPGYNEQFF
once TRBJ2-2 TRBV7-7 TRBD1 TGTGCCAGCAGCTTGGGACAGGGGGCAATCACCGGGGAGCTGTTTTTT CASSLGQGAITGELFF
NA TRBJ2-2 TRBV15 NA TGTGCCACCAGCAGAACCTCGGGACTCGGAGCCGGGGAGCTGTTTTTT CATSRTSGLGAGELFF